In this sample, the clone carrying this T cell receptor beta chain turned up a few times. Its antigen is currently unknown. This record comes from a study of response to subunit inactivated influenza vaccine. Study-level results: After each seasonal influenza vaccination, few new T cells are recruited, the authors suggested.

One entry per CDR3 protein results from TCRdb running MiXCR on the RT-PCR reads. Of over 650,000 distinct CDR3 sequences listed, approximately 18% are singletons. V shed 2 bases, J shed 5 bases, and the junction held 6 bases outside the gene matches. The CDR3 has 15 amino acids. Germline V CDR1 and CDR2: LGHNA, YSLEER. The receptor was derived from a man between 50 and 59 years old who received an inactivated influenza vaccine. The rearrangement links TRBV4-3 to TRBJ2-1; the match to TRBD1 covers 7 bases. The material sequenced was PBMCs from blood, taken 5 days after vaccination. The CDR3, as DNA: TGCGCCAGCAGCCAAAGCTGGGGACAGAACAATGAGCAGTTCTTC. It yields the protein CASSQSWGQNNEQFF.